The T cell receptor beta chain described here comes from a study of blood T cell repertoires in COVID-19 (TCRdb year 2020). For the wider study: Samples covering the acute and convalescent phases of COVID-19 were provided by collaborators in the United States, Italy and Spain. The material from the prospective study consisted of cDNA or gDNA derived from T cells, B-cell-depleted T cells, or PBMCs. Deeply sampled blood TCRbeta repertoires from subjects exposed to, actively infected with, or recovered from COVID-19 were included in the dataset. The repertoires were made available in a free public database intended to serve as a resource for research on the immune response to SARS-CoV-2. The samples were drawn from two sources: the first 160 participants of the ongoing ImmuneRACE study, and some 1,300 subjects contributed by 6 global collaborators. The sample metadata nearly always contained a de-identified subject ID, COVID-19 status, age in years and sex. Where available, HLA class I and class II types were taken from metadata supplied by the sample provider and were not determined by assay-based typing. Study-level results and caveats: The amount of clinical and demographic metadata varied by source and participant and was provided uncurated.

The CDR3 has 12 amino acids, counting the end cysteine and phenylalanine. Of all the DNA, just the CDR3 is kept, 36 bases in frame from base 1. V loses 6 bases, J loses 11 bases, and the germline ends lie 14 bases apart. CDR1 and CDR2 (MDHEN, SYDVKM) derive from the germline V gene. TCRbeta CDR3 regions were amplified from genomic DNA by means of the immunoSEQ Assay, a bias-controlled multiplex PCR. The authors processed their data as follows. Nucleated cell counts per sample were estimated from amplification of reference gene primers within the assay. Sequence reads were collapsed and filtered to measure the absolute abundance of every unique TCRbeta CDR3 rearrangement. For each sample, productive Simpson clonality was calculated as the square root of Simpson's diversity index across productive rearrangements. TCRdb re-hosts the immuneACCESS table, in-frame sequences only. Its copies lack some clones; in the studies checked, an unresolved V gene accounts for under half of them, and the cause for the rest is not known. V, J and clone size are taken as reported in that table, and D and trimming were inferred from the DNA itself. The sample table records over 400,000 clones; 80% to 90% of these occur just once. The biggest ten clones account for roughly 1.4% of the sample.

As concerns this clone: No antigen is known for it. Nothing much larger sits one base from this clone, and base qualities are not available.

Whole blood was collected in K2EDTA tubes by collaborating institutions according to the institutions' own protocols. For TCRbeta analysis, collaborator samples were shipped as frozen whole blood, as isolated PBMCs, or as DNA extracted from either sample type. The TCR sequence derives from a woman aged 25 to 39 with active or convalescent COVID-19. This receptor chain uses TRBV28 and TRBJ2-1; the D gene assignment is ambiguous. Sequenced material: peripheral blood. The sequenced DNA is TGTGCCAGCAGCTTACTGGGTGGGCAGCAGTTCTTC. Translated, it reads CASSLLGGQQFF.